One and the same sample provided the 25 T cell receptor beta chains below, sequenced in a study of cytomegalovirus exposure and HLA in healthy donors. Clones were sequenced by immunoSEQ multiplex PCR, and TCRdb holds only the in-frame ones, with some missing. The repertoire holds roughly 45,000 clones, 92% seen once, with roughly 5.3% in the top ten. Sample: PBMCs. Every receptor here comes from a young man in good health and CMV-seronegative.

This chain connects TRBV27 to TRBJ1-5; unclear D gene. The germline V and J ends were trimmed by 5 bases and 4 bases, with 18 bases remaining between them. The CDR3 is made up of 16 amino acids. Germline CDR1 reads MNHEY; CDR2 reads SMNVEV (reference sequence). Here the CDR3 DNA reads TGTGCCAGCAGTCCGCTGGGAGGGCTCCGTAATCAGCCCCAGCATTTT. Protein product: CASSPLGGLRNQPQHF.

This clone occurred once. The chain couples TRBV19 to TRBJ1-1; 8 nucleotides match TRBD1. CDR1 is LNHDA and CDR2 is SQIVND in the germline V gene (reference sequence). CDR3 size: 15 residues. J lost 4 bases, V lost 7 bases, and 11 bases had no gene match. The CDR3 DNA reads as TGTGCCAGTAAAGCCCGACAGGGGCCTTTCACTGAAGCTTTCTTT. This gives the protein CASKARQGPFTEAFF. The whole variable domain, filled in from reference TRBV19 and TRBJ1-1, reads DGGITQSPKYLFRKEGQNVTLSCEQNLNHDAMYWYRQDPGQGLRLIYYSQIVNDFQKGDIAEGYSVSREKKESFPLTVTSAQKNPTAFYLCASKARQGPFTEAFFGQGTRLTVV.

The V gene is TRBV5-1, the J gene TRBJ2-3; the D gene is possibly TRBD2 (6 bases). Germline CDR1 SGHRS, CDR2 YFSETQ. Trimming stripped 1 base from V and 6 bases from J, with 15 bases between. This CDR3 comprises 15 residues. CDR3 nucleotide sequence: TGCGCCAGCAGCTTGCGCGGGATGAAGGAGGATACGCAGTATTTT. It codes for CASSLRGMKEDTQYF.

The J gene is TRBJ2-3, the V gene TRBV19, with 12 bases fitting TRBD1. The germline V gene encodes CDR1 LNHDA and CDR2 SQIVND (reference sequence). The junction had 7 bases not matched to a gene; V was cut back by 6 bases and J by 6 bases. CDR3 size: 15 residues. The CDR3 sequence is CASRTGQGAADTQYF. As DNA, the CDR3 is TGTGCCAGTAGGACGGGACAGGGGGCAGCCGATACGCAGTATTTT.

The chain is built from TRBV25-1 and TRBJ2-1; 7 bases line up with TRBD1. V dropped 3 bases and J dropped 2; count of bases not matched to a gene: 1. Germline CDR1 and CDR2: MGHDK and SYGVNS. This CDR3 has 14 amino acids. In DNA form, the CDR3 reads TGTGCCAGCAGTGATGGACAGGCCTACAATGAGCAGTTCTTC. Its protein is CASSDGQAYNEQFF.

Written as DNA, the CDR3 is TGTGCCAGCAGTTCGCGACTAGCGGGAGATCGCGAGCAGTACTTC. Amino acid sequence: CASSSRLAGDREQYF. This rearrangement joins TRBV7-2 to TRBJ2-7; 12 bases fit TRBD2. CDR3 length: 15 amino acids. Germline CDR1 SGHTA, CDR2 FQGNSA. V was pared by 6 bases and J by 6 bases, with 9 bases of the junction left unmatched.

The gene calls are TRBV5-4 and TRBJ2-7; D perhaps matches TRBD2 (6 bases). This CDR3 is built from 11 residues. V lost 7 bases and J lost 6, with 11 bases in between. Germline V CDR1 and CDR2: SGHNT, YYREEE (reference sequence). The CDR3 DNA reads TGTGCCAGCCAGCACGGGGGCGAGCAGTACTTC. Protein sequence: CASQHGGEQYF.

The V gene is TRBV7-6, the J gene TRBJ1-1, with 8 bases that match TRBD1. CDR3 length: 13 residues. In germline, CDR1 is SGHVS, CDR2 FNYEAQ. The ends lost 5 bases at V and 7 bases at J; junction bases unmatched: 6. The CDR3: CASSPDRGVEAFF. CDR3 DNA sequence: TGTGCCAGCAGCCCTGACAGGGGTGTTGAAGCTTTCTTT.

This chain links TRBV7-6 with TRBJ1-6; unclear D gene. Looked up from germline, CDR1 is SGHVS and CDR2 is FNYEAQ. The CDR3 totals 16 residues. V was trimmed by 1 base and J by 0 bases, leaving 7 bases between them. The CDR3 here is CASSLDPGSYNSPLHF. CDR3 in DNA: TGTGCCAGCAGCTTAGACCCGGGCTCCTATAATTCACCCCTCCACTTT.

The rearrangement uses TRBV7-2 and TRBJ1-2; 7 bases agree with TRBD1. V lost 2 bases to trimming and J lost 8 bases; unmatched junction nucleotides: 8. CDR3 length: 14 amino acids. Per the germline V gene, CDR1 is SGHTA and CDR2 is FQGNSA. The CDR3 coding sequence is TGTGCCAGCAGCTTAATACAGGGGTGGGAGGGCTACACCTTC. Amino acid sequence: CASSLIQGWEGYTF.

CDR3: CASSQLAGGRETQYF. As DNA, the CDR3 is TGTGCCAGCAGCCAACTAGCGGGGGGGCGGGAGACCCAGTACTTC. The rearrangement uses TRBV4-2 and TRBJ2-5; TRBD2 agrees at 12 bases. After removal of 2 bases from V and 5 bases from J, the junction contained 3 bases not matched to a gene. This CDR3 comprises 15 residues. CDR1 and CDR2 (germline): LGHNA, YNFKEQ.

This clone occurred once. This chain connects TRBV9 to TRBJ2-2, with 8 bases that match TRBD1. CDR1 SGDLS and CDR2 YYNGEE come from the germline V gene. This CDR3 is built from 14 residues. V lost 4 bases to trimming and J lost 7 bases; unmatched junction nucleotides: 6. The CDR3 DNA is TGTGCCAGCAGCCATCAGGGGGCTAACGGGGAGCTGTTTTTT. It encodes CASSHQGANGELFF.

The rearrangement links TRBV27 to TRBJ1-4; 8 bases are a match to TRBD1. This CDR3 has 14 amino acids. J was trimmed by 6 bases and V by 5 bases; bases with no gene match: 5. Germline loops: CDR1 MNHEY, CDR2 SMNVEV (reference sequence). The CDR3 reads CASSQGAEYEKLFF. In DNA form, the CDR3 reads TGTGCCAGCAGTCAGGGGGCGGAATATGAAAAACTGTTTTTT.

This chain links TRBV7-9 with TRBJ1-1; D possibly corresponds to TRBD1 (6 bases). V was pared by 5 bases and J by 11 bases, with 24 bases between. This CDR3 is 15 amino acids long. Germline-derived CDR1 and CDR2 are SEHNR and FQNEAQ (reference sequence). The CDR3 bases are TGTGCCAGCAGCCCAATTCCAGGGGACCGGGTGGAGGCTTTCTTT. Its translation is CASSPIPGDRVEAFF.

This chain uses TRBV5-1 with TRBJ2-7, with a weak D call TRBD1 (5 bases). V was shortened by 0 bases and J by 2 bases, with 9 bases between the two germline ends. From germline, CDR1 is SGHRS and CDR2 YFSETQ. The CDR3 is 14 amino acids. DNA for the CDR3: TGCGCCAGCAGCTTGGGGTCAGGGCCCTACGAGCAGTACTTC. This sequence encodes CASSLGSGPYEQYF.

This clone has only one observation. V usage is TRBV4-3 and J usage is TRBJ1-2, with D perhaps matching TRBD1 (5 bases). V gave up 4 bases and J gave up 7 bases, with 10 bases separating them. The CDR3 totals 12 residues. In germline, CDR1 is LGHNA, CDR2 YSLEER. The CDR3 is CASSLGPSGYTF. The CDR3 DNA follows: TGCGCCAGCAGCCTGGGGCCGAGTGGCTACACCTTC.

V and J are TRBV29-1 and TRBJ2-3, with 12 bases fitting TRBD1. CDR1 is SQVTM, CDR2 ANQGSEA, per germline. The V and J ends lost 6 bases and 5 bases, in that order; junction bases with no gene match: 3. CDR3 size: 13 residues. The CDR3 here is CSVGTGGQDTQYF. The DNA of the CDR3 is TGCAGCGTAGGGACAGGGGGCCAAGATACGCAGTATTTT.

The J gene is TRBJ1-2, the V gene TRBV7-2, with 7 bases fitting TRBD1. J gave up 2 bases and V 1 base, and 1 base lay outside the gene matches. The V gene's germline CDR1 is SGHTA and CDR2 FQGNSA. The CDR3 extends over 14 amino acids. The CDR3 here is CASSLVGQNYGYTF. The CDR3 bases are TGTGCCAGCAGCTTAGTGGGACAGAACTATGGCTACACCTTC.

The chain couples TRBV19 to TRBJ1-4; D not certain. Germline CDR1 reads LNHDA; CDR2 reads SQIVND (reference sequence). This CDR3 region has 15 residues. Trimming took off 6 bases at V and 5 bases at J, with 16 bases between the two ends. Here the CDR3 reads CASRSGHGSNEKLFF. CDR3 DNA: TGTGCCAGTAGATCCGGCCACGGGTCCAATGAAAAACTGTTTTTT.

For the CDR3, the DNA is TGCGCCAGCAGCTTGTTAGCGGGCACAGATACGCAGTATTTT. This encodes CASSLLAGTDTQYF. The J gene is TRBJ2-3, the V gene TRBV5-1, with D possibly being TRBD2 (6 bases). V lost 1 base to trimming and J lost 1 base, with 7 bases between them. CDR3 length equals 14 residues. CDR1 is SGHRS and CDR2 is YFSETQ in the germline V gene.

This clone has just one count. The chain combines TRBV2 with TRBJ1-2; D is undetermined. Germline V gene lookup returns CDR1 SNHLY and CDR2 FYNNEI. The CDR3 runs 14 residues. Trimming pared 2 bases from V and 6 bases from J, leaving 13 bases between. DNA for the CDR3: TGTGCCAGCAGTGAATTGGCAGATGCGGATGGCTACACCTTC. Amino acids: CASSELADADGYTF.

The CDR3 protein is CASSLDRGLGHEQYF. CDR3 nucleotides: TGCGCCAGCAGCTTAGACAGGGGGCTGGGTCACGAGCAGTACTTC. J is TRBJ2-7 and V is TRBV5-1; 10 nucleotides align to TRBD1. CDR1 and CDR2 from the germline V gene are SGHRS and YFSETQ. J lost 5 bases, V lost 2 bases, and 7 bases had no gene match. CDR3 length: 15 residues.

The gene calls are TRBV29-1 and TRBJ2-2; the match to TRBD2 covers 8 bases. Germline V gives CDR1 SQVTM, CDR2 ANQGSEA. The CDR3 has 13 residues. V trimming: 7 bases; J trimming: 1 base; junction bases outside the gene matches: 2. The CDR3 here is CSALAVNTGELFF. The CDR3 DNA reads TGCAGCGCACTAGCGGTGAACACCGGGGAGCTGTTTTTT.

The CDR3 DNA reads as TGTGCCAGCAGCTTCCAGGACAGGATCTACGAGCAGTACTTC. Its protein product is CASSFQDRIYEQYF. The chain combines TRBV11-2 with TRBJ2-7, with 7 nucleotides matching TRBD1. This CDR3 is 14 amino acids long. V was clipped by 3 bases and J by 3 bases; unmatched bases: 5. Germline V gene sequence: CDR1 SGHAT, CDR2 FQNNGV.

The rearrangement uses TRBV7-2 and TRBJ2-2; perhaps TRBD2 as D (7 bases). Trimming shortened V by 0 bases and J by 5 bases, and 10 bases separated the two germline ends. CDR3 length: 15 amino acids. In germline, CDR1 is SGHTA, CDR2 FQGNSA. The CDR3 DNA sequence: TGTGCCAGCAGCTTAGCGGGGGGGCGGACCGGGGAGCTGTTTTTT. Residues: CASSLAGGRTGELFF. The whole variable domain, remainder taken from reference TRBV7-2 and TRBJ2-2, is GAGVSQSPSNKVTEKGKDVELRCDPISGHTALYWYRQSLGQGLEFLIYFQGNSAPDKSGLPSDRFSAERTGGSVSTLTIQRTQQEDSAVYLCASSLAGGRTGELFFGEGSRLTVL.